The text below deals with one T cell receptor (beta chain). As yet, its antigen is unknown. The data originate from a study of T-cell memory formation after mild COVID-19. At the level of the study: TCR clusters showed largely donor specificity.

The authors produced TCR alpha and TCR beta cDNA libraries with sample barcodes and UMIs by 5'RACE using constant-segment primers. TCRdb passed the 5' RACE reads through MiXCR, listing each CDR3 protein once. This sample has a few hundred thousand distinct CDR3 sequences, with more than 20% found just once. Broader study findings: Second-wave clones reaching peak frequency on day 37 lacked confirmed SARS-CoV-2 specificity. The study found balanced CD4/CD8 in clones contracting day 15 to 85 and a CD4+ lean in later expanders.

Input material: PBMCs or a T cell subset sorted from them (not recorded which). The receptor was isolated from a young man who had mild COVID-19 (a few samples of this study predate the infection). Cell type and time point are not known.

The CDR3 loop is CASRLTDYNEQFF. For the CDR3, the DNA is TGCGCCAGCAGGTTGACAGATTATAATGAGCAGTTCTTC. V usage is TRBV10-2 and J usage is TRBJ2-1; weak D call: TRBD1 (5 bases). This CDR3 region has 13 residues. V lost 6 bases and J 7 bases, leaving 13 bases between the germline ends. Germline lookup yields CDR1 WSHSY and CDR2 SAAADI.